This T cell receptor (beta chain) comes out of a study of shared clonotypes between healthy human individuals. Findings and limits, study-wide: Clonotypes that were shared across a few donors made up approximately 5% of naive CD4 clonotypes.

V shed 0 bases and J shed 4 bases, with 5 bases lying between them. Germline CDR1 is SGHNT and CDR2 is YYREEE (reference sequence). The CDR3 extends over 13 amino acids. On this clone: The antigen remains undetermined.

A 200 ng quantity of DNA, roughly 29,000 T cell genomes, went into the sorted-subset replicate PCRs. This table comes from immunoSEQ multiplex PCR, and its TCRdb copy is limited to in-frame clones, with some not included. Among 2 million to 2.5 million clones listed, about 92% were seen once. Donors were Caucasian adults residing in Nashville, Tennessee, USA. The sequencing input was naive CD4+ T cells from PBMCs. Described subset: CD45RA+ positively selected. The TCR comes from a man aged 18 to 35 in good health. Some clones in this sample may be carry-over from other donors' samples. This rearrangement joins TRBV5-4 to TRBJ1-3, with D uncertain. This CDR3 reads CASSLDKGNTIYF. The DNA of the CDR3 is TGTGCCAGCAGCTTGGATAAGGGAAACACCATATATTTT.